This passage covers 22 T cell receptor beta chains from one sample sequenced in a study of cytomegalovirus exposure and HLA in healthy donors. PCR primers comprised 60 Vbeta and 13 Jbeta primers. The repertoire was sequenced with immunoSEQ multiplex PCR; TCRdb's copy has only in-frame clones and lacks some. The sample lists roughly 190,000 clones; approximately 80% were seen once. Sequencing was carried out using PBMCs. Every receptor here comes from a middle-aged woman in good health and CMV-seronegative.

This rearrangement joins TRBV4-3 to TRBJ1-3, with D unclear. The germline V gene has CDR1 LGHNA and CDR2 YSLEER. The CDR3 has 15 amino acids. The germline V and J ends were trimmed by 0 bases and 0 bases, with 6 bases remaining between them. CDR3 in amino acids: CASSQETASGNTIYF. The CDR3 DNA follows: TGCGCCAGCAGCCAAGAAACAGCCTCTGGAAACACCATATATTTT.

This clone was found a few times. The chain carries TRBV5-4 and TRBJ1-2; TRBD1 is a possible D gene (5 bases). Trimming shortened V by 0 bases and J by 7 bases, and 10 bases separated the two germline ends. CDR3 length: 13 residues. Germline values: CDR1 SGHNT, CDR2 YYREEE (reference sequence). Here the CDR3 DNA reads TGTGCCAGCAGCTTGGTTTCAGGGCCTGGCTACACCTTC. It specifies CASSLVSGPGYTF.

DNA for the CDR3: TGTGCCAGCAGATTCAGGGCGGACAATGAGCAGTTCTTC. Protein sequence: CASRFRADNEQFF. V is TRBV6-5 and J is TRBJ2-1; D is possibly TRBD1 (5 bases). Germline V gives CDR1 MNHEY, CDR2 SVGAGI. The CDR3 covers 13 residues. V gave up 6 bases and J gave up 5 bases, with 11 bases separating them.

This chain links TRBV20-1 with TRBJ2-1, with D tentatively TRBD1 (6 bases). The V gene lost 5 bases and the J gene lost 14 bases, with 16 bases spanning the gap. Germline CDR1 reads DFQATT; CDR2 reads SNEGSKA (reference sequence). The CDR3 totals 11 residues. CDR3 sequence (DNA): TGCAGTGCTCCCGGGGACATGAAGGAGTTCTTC. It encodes CSAPGDMKEFF.

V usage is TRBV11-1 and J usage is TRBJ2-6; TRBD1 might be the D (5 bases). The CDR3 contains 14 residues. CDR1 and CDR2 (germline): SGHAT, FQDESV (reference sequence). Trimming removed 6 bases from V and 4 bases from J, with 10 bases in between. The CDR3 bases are TGTGCCAGCAGAGCAGGGCGCGGGGCCAACGTCCTGACTTTC. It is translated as CASRAGRGANVLTF.

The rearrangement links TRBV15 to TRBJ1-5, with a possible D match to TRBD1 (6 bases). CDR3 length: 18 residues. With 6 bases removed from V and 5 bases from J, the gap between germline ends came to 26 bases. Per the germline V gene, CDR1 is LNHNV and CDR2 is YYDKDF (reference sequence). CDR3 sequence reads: CATSTNSPGHGMDQPQHF. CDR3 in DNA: TGTGCCACCAGTACAAATAGTCCGGGACACGGGATGGATCAGCCCCAGCATTTT.

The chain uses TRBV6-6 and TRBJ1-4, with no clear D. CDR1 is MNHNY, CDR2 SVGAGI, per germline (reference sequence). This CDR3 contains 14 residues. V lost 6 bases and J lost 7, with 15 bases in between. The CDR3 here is CASSLGQTTEKLFF. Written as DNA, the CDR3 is TGTGCCAGCAGCTTGGGCCAGACCACTGAAAAACTGTTTTTT.

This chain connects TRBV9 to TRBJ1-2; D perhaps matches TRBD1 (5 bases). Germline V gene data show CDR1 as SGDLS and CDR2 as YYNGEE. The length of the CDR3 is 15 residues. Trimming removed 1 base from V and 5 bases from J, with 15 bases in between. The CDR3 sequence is CASSVTQRGIYGYTF. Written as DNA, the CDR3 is TGTGCCAGCAGCGTAACGCAAAGGGGAATATATGGCTACACCTTC.

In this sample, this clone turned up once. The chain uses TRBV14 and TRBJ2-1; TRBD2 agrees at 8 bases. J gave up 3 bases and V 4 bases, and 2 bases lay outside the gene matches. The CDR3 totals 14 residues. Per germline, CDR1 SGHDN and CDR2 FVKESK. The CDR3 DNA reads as TGTGCCAGCAGCCGAGCGGGAGTCTACAATGAGCAGTTCTTC. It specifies CASSRAGVYNEQFF.

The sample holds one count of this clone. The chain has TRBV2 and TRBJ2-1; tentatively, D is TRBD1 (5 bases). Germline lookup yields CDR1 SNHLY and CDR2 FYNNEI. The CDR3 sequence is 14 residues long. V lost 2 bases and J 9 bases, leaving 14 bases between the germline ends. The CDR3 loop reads CASSEWGSPSEQFF. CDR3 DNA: TGTGCCAGCAGTGAATGGGGCTCCCCCAGTGAGCAGTTCTTC.

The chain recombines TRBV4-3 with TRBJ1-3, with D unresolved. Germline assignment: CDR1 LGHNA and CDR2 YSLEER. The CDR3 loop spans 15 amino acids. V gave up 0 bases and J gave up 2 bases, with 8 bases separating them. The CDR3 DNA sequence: TGCGCCAGCAGCCAAGATTGGCTCCCTGGAAACACCATATATTTT. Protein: CASSQDWLPGNTIYF.

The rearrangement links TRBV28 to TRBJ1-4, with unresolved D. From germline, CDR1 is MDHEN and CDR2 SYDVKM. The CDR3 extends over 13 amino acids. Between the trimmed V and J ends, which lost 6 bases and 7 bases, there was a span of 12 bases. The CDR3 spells CASSGGSAEKLFF. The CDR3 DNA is TGTGCCAGCAGCGGAGGTTCGGCTGAAAAACTGTTTTTT.

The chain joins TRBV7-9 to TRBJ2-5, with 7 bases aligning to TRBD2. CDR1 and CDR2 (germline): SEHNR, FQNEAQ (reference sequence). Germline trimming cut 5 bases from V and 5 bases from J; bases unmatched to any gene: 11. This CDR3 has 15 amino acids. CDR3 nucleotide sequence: TGTGCCAGCAGCCCCCTGGCGGGAGTAGGGGAGACCCAGTACTTC. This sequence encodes CASSPLAGVGETQYF.

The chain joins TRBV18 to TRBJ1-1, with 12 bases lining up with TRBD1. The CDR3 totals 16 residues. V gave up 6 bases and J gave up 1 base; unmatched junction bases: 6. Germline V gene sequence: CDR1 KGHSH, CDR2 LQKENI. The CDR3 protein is CASSPGTGGRNTEAFF. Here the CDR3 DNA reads TGTGCCAGCTCCCCGGGGACAGGGGGCAGGAACACTGAAGCTTTCTTT.

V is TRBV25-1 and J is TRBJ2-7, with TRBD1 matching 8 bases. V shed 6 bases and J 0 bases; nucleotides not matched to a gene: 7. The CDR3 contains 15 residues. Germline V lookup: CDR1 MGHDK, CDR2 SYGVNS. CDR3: CASRDGQGLSYEQYF. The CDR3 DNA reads TGTGCCAGCAGGGATGGACAGGGCCTCTCCTACGAGCAGTACTTC.

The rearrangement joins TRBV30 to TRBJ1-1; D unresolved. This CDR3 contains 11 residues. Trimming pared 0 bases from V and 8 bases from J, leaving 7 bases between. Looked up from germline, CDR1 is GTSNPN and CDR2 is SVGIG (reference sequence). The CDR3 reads CAWSVQREAFF. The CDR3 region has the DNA TGTGCCTGGAGTGTACAGAGAGAAGCTTTCTTT.

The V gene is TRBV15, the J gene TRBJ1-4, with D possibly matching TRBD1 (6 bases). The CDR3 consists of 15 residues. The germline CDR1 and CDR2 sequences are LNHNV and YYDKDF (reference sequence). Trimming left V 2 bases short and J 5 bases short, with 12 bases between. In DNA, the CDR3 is TGTGCCACCAGCAGAACTGGGACACCCAATGAAAAACTGTTTTTT. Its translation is CATSRTGTPNEKLFF.

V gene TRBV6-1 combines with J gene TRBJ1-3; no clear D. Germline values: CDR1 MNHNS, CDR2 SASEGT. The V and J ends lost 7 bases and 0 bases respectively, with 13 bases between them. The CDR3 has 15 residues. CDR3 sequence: CASKREIFSGNTIYF. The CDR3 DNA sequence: TGTGCCAGCAAACGGGAGATCTTCTCTGGAAACACCATATATTTT.

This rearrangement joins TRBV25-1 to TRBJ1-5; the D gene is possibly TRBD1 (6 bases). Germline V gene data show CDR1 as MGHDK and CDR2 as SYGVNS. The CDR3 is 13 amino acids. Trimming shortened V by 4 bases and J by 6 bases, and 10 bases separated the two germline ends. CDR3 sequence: CASSAIQGQPQHF. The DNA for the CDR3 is TGTGCCAGCAGTGCAATACAGGGTCAGCCCCAGCATTTT.

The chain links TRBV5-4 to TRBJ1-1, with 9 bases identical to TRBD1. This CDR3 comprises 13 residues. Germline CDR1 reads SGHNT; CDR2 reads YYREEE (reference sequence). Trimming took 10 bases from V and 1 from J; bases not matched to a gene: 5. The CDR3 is CAFQTGGNTEAFF. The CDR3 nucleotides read TGTGCCTTCCAGACAGGGGGGAACACTGAAGCTTTCTTT.

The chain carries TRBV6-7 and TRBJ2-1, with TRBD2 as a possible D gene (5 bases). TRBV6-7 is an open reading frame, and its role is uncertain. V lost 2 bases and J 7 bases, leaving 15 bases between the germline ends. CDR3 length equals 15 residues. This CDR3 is CASSYPSFSVNEQFF. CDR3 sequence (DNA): TGTGCCAGCAGTTACCCCTCCTTTAGCGTAAATGAGCAGTTCTTC.

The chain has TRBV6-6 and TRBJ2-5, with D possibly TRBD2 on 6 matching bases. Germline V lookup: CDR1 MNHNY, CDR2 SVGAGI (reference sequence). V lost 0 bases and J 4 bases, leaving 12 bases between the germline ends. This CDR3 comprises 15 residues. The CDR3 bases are TGTGCCAGCAGTTACTCGTACAGCGGGTCAGAGACCCAGTACTTC. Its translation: CASSYSYSGSETQYF.